A selection of T cell receptor beta chains follows, all from one sample in a study of OX40 agonist ivuxolimab in advanced cancers. Repertoires were generated with immunoSEQ multiplex PCR, while TCRdb's copy carries only in-frame clones and drops some. The table lists fewer than 85,000 clones, 82% of them singletons. Material: CD4+ or CD8+ T cells sorted from blood, obtained in a trial of the OX40 agonist ivuxolimab. These receptor sequences come from an adult with an advanced solid tumor such as melanoma, head and neck, liver or kidney cancer. The CDR3 runs from the conserved cysteine through the conserved F or W. D genes are given only for firm matches. Expanded clones are given a class, and other clones once, few, many or no size at all.

v_gene	j_gene	len	abundance	d_gene	CDR3nt	CDR3aa
TRBV5-6	TRBJ2-3	14	-	-	TGTGCCAGCAGCCCAACACTAGGCACAGATACGCAGTATTTT	CASSPTLGTDTQYF
TRBV5-1	TRBJ2-7	15	-	TRBD2	TGCGCCAGCAGCTTTGGGACTAGCGGACCCTACGAGCAGTACTTC	CASSFGTSGPYEQYF
TRBV27	TRBJ2-5	14	-	-	TGTGCCAGCAGTTCCAGGGGGGGACAAGAGACCCAGTACTTC	CASSSRGGQETQYF
TRBV18	TRBJ1-2	17	-	-	TGTGCCAGCTCACCACCCTCGGCGGGGAGGCGCAACTATGGCTACACCTTC	CASSPPSAGRRNYGYTF
TRBV18	TRBJ1-5	15	-	-	TGTGCCAGCTCACCACCGGGGGGTGTGGGTCAGCCCCAGCATTTT	CASSPPGGVGQPQHF
TRBV11-3	TRBJ2-7	14	-	-	TGTGCCAGCAGCTTTCAGGGGTGGCCCTACGAGCAGTACTTC	CASSFQGWPYEQYF
TRBV29-1	TRBJ2-5	13	-	TRBD1	TGCAGCGTTGTGGGACAGGGCCAAGAGACCCAGTACTTC	CSVVGQGQETQYF
TRBV6-5	TRBJ2-5	14	-	TRBD2	TGTGCCAGCAGTAGACTAGCGGCTGGGGAGACCCAGTACTTC	CASSRLAAGETQYF
TRBV23-1	TRBJ1-4	17	-	-	TGCGCCAGCAGTCATAACGGAAACCTCCCCTGTAATGAAAAACTGTTTTTT	CASSHNGNLPCNEKLFF
TRBV7-9	TRBJ2-1	15	-	TRBD2	TGTGCCAGCAGCCTTGGGACTAGCGCCTACAATGAGCAGTTCTTC	CASSLGTSAYNEQFF
TRBV7-3	TRBJ2-3	16	-	-	TGTGCCAGCAGCTCGGCCCGGGTTTCTCCCACAGATACGCAGTATTTT	CASSSARVSPTDTQYF
TRBV7-9	TRBJ1-5	13	-	-	TGTGCCAGCAGCTTAGGGTTCGGTCAGCCCCAGCATTTT	CASSLGFGQPQHF
TRBV29-1	TRBJ2-1	14	-	TRBD2	TGCAGCGTTGCAGCGGGAGGCCTCTACAATGAGCAGTTCTTC	CSVAAGGLYNEQFF
TRBV5-1	TRBJ2-5	13	-	TRBD1	TGCGCCAGCAGGACCGGACAGGGAGAGACCCAGTACTTC	CASRTGQGETQYF
TRBV6-1	TRBJ2-7	15	-	-	TGTGCCAGCAGTGAAGGTATAGCGAGGATCGACGAGCAGTACTTC	CASSEGIARIDEQYF
TRBV5-1	TRBJ2-5	15	once	TRBD2	TGCGCCAGCAGCTTGCTAGCGGGGCGAGGCGCGACCCAGTACTTC	CASSLLAGRGATQYF
TRBV19	TRBJ2-3	15	-	-	TGTGCCAGTAGTATAGGTTGGGGTGACGGAGATACGCAGTATTTT	CASSIGWGDGDTQYF
TRBV5-1	TRBJ2-3	15	once	TRBD1	TGCGCCAGCAGCCCCGGGACAGGTTCGGGCGATACGCAGTATTTT	CASSPGTGSGDTQYF
TRBV7-6	TRBJ2-3	15	-	TRBD1	TGTGCCAGCAGCCCACGGACAGGGTCAACAGATACGCAGTATTTT	CASSPRTGSTDTQYF
TRBV5-1	TRBJ1-1	15	once	-	TGCGCCAGCAGCGTCCCAGGGCCATTGAACACTGAAGCTTTCTTT	CASSVPGPLNTEAFF
TRBV6-5	TRBJ1-5	14	-	-	TGTGCCAGCAGTCCCAATCGGGGCAATCAGCCCCAGCATTTT	CASSPNRGNQPQHF
TRBV9	TRBJ2-5	16	-	TRBD1	TGTGCCAGCAGCGTAGGACAGGGGATCCCCCAAGAGACCCAGTACTTC	CASSVGQGIPQETQYF
TRBV4-1	TRBJ1-4	18	-	TRBD1	TGCGCCAGCAGCCAATTTTGGGACAGGGGGCTAATAGGAGAAAAACTGTTTTTT	CASSQFWDRGLIGEKLFF
TRBV18	TRBJ1-3	16	-	TRBD1	TGTGCCAGCTCACCGGGACAGGGAGCCTTCGGAAACACCATATATTTT	CASSPGQGAFGNTIYF
TRBV7-3	TRBJ1-1	13	-	-	TGTGCCAGCAGCTTATCAGGGAACACTGAAGCTTTCTTT	CASSLSGNTEAFF
TRBV5-6	TRBJ2-5	13	-	TRBD1	TGTGCCAGCAGCGACAGGGGGAGAGAGACCCAGTACTTC	CASSDRGRETQYF
TRBV5-1	TRBJ2-3	14	-	-	TGCGCCAGCAGCTTCGGAGGGTTACCAGATACGCAGTATTTT	CASSFGGLPDTQYF
TRBV6-6	TRBJ1-5	14	-	-	TGTGCCAGTACCAGAAGGGACGGGGATCAGCCCCAGCATTTT	CASTRRDGDQPQHF
TRBV5-1	TRBJ2-3	15	-	-	TGCGCCAGCAGCTTAGGGGGGCTCAGAACCGATACGCAGTATTTT	CASSLGGLRTDTQYF
TRBV25-1	TRBJ1-2	12	-	TRBD1	TGTGCCAGCAAACTGACAGGGGGCGGCTACACCTTC	CASKLTGGGYTF
TRBV5-1	TRBJ2-1	15	-	-	TGCGCCAGCAGCTTGGAGGGAAGCTCCTACAATGAGCAGTTCTTC	CASSLEGSSYNEQFF
TRBV11-2	TRBJ1-3	16	few	TRBD1	TGTGCCAGCAGCGCCCGGACAGGGAGTCCTGGAAACACCATATATTTT	CASSARTGSPGNTIYF
TRBV13	TRBJ2-3	15	-	-	TGTGCCAGCAGCTTCCCTTCTGATCCCGAAGATACGCAGTATTTT	CASSFPSDPEDTQYF
TRBV6-5	TRBJ2-7	13	-	-	TGTGCCAGCGGGAACAGGGCTGCCTACGAGCAGTACTTC	CASGNRAAYEQYF
TRBV7-6	TRBJ2-4	14	once	TRBD1	TGTGCCAGCAGCCCCCGAGACAGGGGGGACATTCAGTACTTC	CASSPRDRGDIQYF
TRBV11-3	TRBJ1-1	13	-	-	TGTGCCAGCAGCTTCGGGGAGAACACTGAAGCTTTCTTT	CASSFGENTEAFF
TRBV19	TRBJ2-7	17	-	-	TGTGCCAGTAGTAGCATCCCAGGGTTTGGGGAGTCCTACGAGCAGTACTTC	CASSSIPGFGESYEQYF
TRBV15	TRBJ1-2	15	-	-	TGTGCCACCAGCAGAGATGTCGCGGGGGATGGTGGCTACACCTTC	CATSRDVAGDGGYTF